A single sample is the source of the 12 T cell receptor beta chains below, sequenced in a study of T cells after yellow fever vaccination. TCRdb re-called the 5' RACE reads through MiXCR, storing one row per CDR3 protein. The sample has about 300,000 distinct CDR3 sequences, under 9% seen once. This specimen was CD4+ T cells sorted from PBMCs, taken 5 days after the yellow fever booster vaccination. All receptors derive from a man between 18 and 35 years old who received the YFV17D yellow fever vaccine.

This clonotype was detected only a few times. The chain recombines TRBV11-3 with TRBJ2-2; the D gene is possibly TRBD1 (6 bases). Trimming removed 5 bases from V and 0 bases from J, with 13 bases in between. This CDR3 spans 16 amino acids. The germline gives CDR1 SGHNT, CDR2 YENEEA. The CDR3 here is CASSILQGTNTGELFF. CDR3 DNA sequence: TGTGCCAGCAGCATACTACAGGGTACGAACACCGGGGAGCTGTTTTTT.

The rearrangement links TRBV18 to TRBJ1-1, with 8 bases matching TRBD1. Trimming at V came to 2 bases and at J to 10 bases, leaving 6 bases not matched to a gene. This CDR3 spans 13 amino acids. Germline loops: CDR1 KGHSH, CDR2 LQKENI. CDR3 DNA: TGTGCCAGCTCACCAATGACAGGGGCAGGAGCTTTCTTT. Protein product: CASSPMTGAGAFF.

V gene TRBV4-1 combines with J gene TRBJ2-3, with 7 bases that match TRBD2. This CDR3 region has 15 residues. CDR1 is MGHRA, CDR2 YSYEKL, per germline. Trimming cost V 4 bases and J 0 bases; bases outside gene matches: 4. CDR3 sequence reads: CASSRLALSTDTQYF. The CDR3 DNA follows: TGCGCCAGCAGCCGACTAGCCCTTAGCACAGATACGCAGTATTTT.

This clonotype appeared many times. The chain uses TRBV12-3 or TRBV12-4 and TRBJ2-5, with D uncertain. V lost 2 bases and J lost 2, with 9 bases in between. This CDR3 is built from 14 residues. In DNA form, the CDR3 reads TGTGCCAGCAGTTTACCGACAACGCAAGAGACCCAGTACTTC. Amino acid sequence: CASSLPTTQETQYF.

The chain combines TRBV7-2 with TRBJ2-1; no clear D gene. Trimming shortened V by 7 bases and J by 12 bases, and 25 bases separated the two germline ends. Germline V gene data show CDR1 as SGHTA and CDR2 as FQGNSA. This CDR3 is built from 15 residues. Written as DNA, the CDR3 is TGTGCCAGCACCCTCTTTCCGGCCCAAGGTTGGGGGCAGTTCTTC. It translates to CASTLFPAQGWGQFF.

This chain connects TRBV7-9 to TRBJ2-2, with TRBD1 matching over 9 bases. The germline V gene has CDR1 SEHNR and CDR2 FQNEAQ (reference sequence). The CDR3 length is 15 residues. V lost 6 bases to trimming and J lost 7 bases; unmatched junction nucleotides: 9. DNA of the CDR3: TGTGCCAGCAGACCGAACAGGGGGCGAGGCGGGGAGCTGTTTTTT. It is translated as CASRPNRGRGGELFF.

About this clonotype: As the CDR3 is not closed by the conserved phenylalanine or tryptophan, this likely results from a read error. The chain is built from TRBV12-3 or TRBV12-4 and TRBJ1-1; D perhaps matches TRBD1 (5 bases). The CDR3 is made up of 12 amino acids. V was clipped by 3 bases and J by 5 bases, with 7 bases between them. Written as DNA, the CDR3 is TGTGCCAGCAGTTTTGGGGGAACTGAAGCTTTCTTA. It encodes CASSFGGTEAFL.

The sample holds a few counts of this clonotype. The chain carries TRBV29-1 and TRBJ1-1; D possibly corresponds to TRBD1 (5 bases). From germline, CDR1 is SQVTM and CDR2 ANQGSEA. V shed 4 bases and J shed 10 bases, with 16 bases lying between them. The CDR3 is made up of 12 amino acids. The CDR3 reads CSVVVQVGRAFF. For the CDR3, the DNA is TGCAGCGTTGTGGTACAGGTGGGGCGAGCTTTCTTT.

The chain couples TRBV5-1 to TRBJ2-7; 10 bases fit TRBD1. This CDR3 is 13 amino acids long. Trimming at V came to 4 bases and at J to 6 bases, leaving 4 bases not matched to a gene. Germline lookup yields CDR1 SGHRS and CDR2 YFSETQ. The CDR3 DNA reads TGCGCCAGCAGCAAGGGGGACAGGGGCGAGCAGTACGTC. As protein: CASSKGDRGEQYV.

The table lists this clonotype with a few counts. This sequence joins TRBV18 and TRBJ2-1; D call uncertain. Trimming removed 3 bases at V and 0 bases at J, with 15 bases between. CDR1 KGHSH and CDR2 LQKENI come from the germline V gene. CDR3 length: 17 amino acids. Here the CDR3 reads CASSPTPIYNSYNEQFF. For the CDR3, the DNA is TGTGCCAGCTCACCTACCCCAATCTATAACTCCTACAATGAGCAGTTCTTC.

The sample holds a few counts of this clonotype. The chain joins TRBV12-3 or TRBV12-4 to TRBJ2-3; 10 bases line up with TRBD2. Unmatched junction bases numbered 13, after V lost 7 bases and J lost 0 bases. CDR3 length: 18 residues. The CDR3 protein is CASIGGPTSGASTDTQYF. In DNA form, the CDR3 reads TGTGCCAGCATCGGAGGCCCAACTAGCGGGGCCAGCACAGATACGCAGTATTTT.

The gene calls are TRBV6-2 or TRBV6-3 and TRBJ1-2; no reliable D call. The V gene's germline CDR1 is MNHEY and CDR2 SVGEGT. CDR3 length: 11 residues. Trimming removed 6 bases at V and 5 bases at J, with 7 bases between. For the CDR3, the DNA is TGTGCCAGCAGCAACTCGTATGGCTACACCTTC. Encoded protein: CASSNSYGYTF.